The 6 T cell receptor beta chains in this list originate from one sample, sequenced in a study of long-term antiretroviral therapy in people with HIV. Survey-level immunoSEQ v3.0 assays were run. Assay: immunoSEQ multiplex PCR; the TCRdb copy retains only in-frame clones and omits some. This table has some 45,000 clones, 86% appearing once. The specimen was unsorted PBMCs, collected 0.1 years before starting antiretroviral therapy. The receptors shown here come from a woman between 45 and 60 years old with HIV.

The rearrangement joins TRBV7-9 to TRBJ1-2; no definite D call. CDR3 length equals 14 residues. With 0 bases removed from V and 1 base from J, the gap between germline ends came to 6 bases. The germline V gene encodes CDR1 SEHNR and CDR2 FQNEAQ (reference sequence). Here the CDR3 reads CASSLAVDNYGYTF. CDR3 DNA sequence: TGTGCCAGCAGCTTAGCTGTCGATAACTATGGCTACACCTTC.

This chain joins TRBV19 and TRBJ2-5; D unresolved. The germline V and J ends were trimmed by 3 bases and 5 bases, with 7 bases remaining between them. The CDR3 totals 12 residues. Germline V lookup: CDR1 LNHDA, CDR2 SQIVND (reference sequence). CDR3 residues: CASSIWGETQYF. DNA of the CDR3: TGTGCCAGTAGTATTTGGGGTGAGACCCAGTACTTC.

This chain links TRBV2 with TRBJ2-7, with 8 nucleotides matching TRBD1. The length of the CDR3 is 18 residues. Germline CDR1 is SNHLY and CDR2 is FYNNEI. The V gene end was trimmed by 0 bases and the J gene end by 2 bases; junction bases not matched to a gene: 12. Here the CDR3 reads CASSEALRFRGQAYEQYF. The CDR3 bases are TGTGCCAGCAGTGAAGCGCTGCGTTTCAGGGGGCAAGCCTACGAGCAGTACTTC.

V and J are TRBV27 and TRBJ2-3; 8 bases line up with TRBD2. Germline CDR1 MNHEY, CDR2 SMNVEV (reference sequence). After removal of 6 bases from V and 2 bases from J, the junction contained 7 bases not matched to a gene. This CDR3 comprises 15 residues. CDR3 sequence: CASSRGGPLTDTQYF. The CDR3 region has the DNA TGTGCCAGCAGCCGCGGGGGGCCTCTCACAGATACGCAGTATTTT.

The CDR3 here is CASSLVARQGMQETQYF. The CDR3 DNA reads TGCGCCAGCAGCTTGGTTGCGCGGCAGGGGATGCAAGAGACCCAGTACTTC. The V gene is TRBV5-1, the J gene TRBJ2-5, with TRBD1 as a possible D gene (6 bases). The CDR3 has 17 amino acids. Trimming cost V 0 bases and J 2 bases, with 17 bases left between them. The germline CDR1 and CDR2 sequences are SGHRS and YFSETQ.

The chain links TRBV27 to TRBJ2-3; tentatively, D is TRBD1 (5 bases). This CDR3 is 14 amino acids long. V dropped 6 bases and J dropped 3 bases, with 13 bases sitting between them. Germline lookup yields CDR1 MNHEY and CDR2 SMNVEV (reference sequence). The CDR3 reads CASSFVRETDTQYF. The CDR3 DNA reads as TGTGCCAGCAGCTTTGTCAGGGAAACAGATACGCAGTATTTT.